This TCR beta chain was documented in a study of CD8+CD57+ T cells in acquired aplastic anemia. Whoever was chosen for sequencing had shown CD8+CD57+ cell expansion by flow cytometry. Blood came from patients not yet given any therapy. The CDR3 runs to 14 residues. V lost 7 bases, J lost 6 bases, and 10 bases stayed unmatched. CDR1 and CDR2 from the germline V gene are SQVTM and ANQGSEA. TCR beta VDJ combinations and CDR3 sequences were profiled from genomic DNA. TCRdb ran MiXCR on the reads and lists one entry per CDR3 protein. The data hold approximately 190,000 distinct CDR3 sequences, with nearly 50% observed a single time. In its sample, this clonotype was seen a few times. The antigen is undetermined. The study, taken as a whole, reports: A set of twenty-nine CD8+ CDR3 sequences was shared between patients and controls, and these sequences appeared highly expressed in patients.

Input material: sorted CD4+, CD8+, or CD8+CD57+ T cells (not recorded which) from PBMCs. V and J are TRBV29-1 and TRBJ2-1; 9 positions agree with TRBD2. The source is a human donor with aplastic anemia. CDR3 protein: CSARTLAGFNEQFF. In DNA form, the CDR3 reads TGCAGCGCTAGAACACTAGCGGGTTTCAATGAGCAGTTCTTC.